This TCR beta chain was found in a study of T cell responses to AZD1222 COVID-19 vaccine. Notes on the study in general: Repertoire samples came only from after the peak T cell response. Only 5 or 6 individuals given AZD1222 were seropositive at baseline. Two doses of AZD1222 preceded a rise in Spike-specific TCR breadth and depth.

Only in-frame clones appear in the TCRdb table, and some are missing; sequencing was by immunoSEQ multiplex PCR. The repertoire consists of more than 85,000 clones, with nearly 90% occurring once and the leading ten covering 9.5% to 15%. About this clone itself: The antigen is unknown.

The CDR3 runs 16 residues. Germline V gene data show CDR1 as SGHTA and CDR2 as FQGNSA. V lost 5 bases and J 3 bases, leaving 17 bases between the germline ends. The sequence derives from an adult in good health. The sample consisted of peripheral blood, taken on day 0 of MenACWY control vaccination. V and J are TRBV7-2 and TRBJ1-5; tentative D call: TRBD1 (5 bases). CDR3 region: CASSAGGGLFNQPQHF. The CDR3 nucleotides read TGTGCCAGCAGCGCCGGGGGGGGTCTATTCAATCAGCCCCAGCATTTT.